One and the same sample provided the 11 T cell receptor beta chains below, sequenced in a study of shared clonotypes between healthy human individuals. Only in-frame clones appear in the TCRdb table, and some are missing; sequencing was by immunoSEQ multiplex PCR. The sample has fewer than 650,000 clones; around 78% are singletons. The sample taken for sequencing was PBMCs. Receptor source: a woman in her thirties or forties in good health. Some clones in this sample may be carry-over from other donors' samples.

In this sample, this clone turned up once. The gene calls are TRBV30 and TRBJ2-7; TRBD2 matches 7 bases. J gave up 4 bases and V 2 bases, and 2 bases lay outside the gene matches. From germline, CDR1 is GTSNPN and CDR2 SVGIG (reference sequence). This CDR3 is 12 amino acids long. The CDR3 sequence: CAWSNSGYEQYF. The CDR3 DNA sequence: TGTGCCTGGAGTAATAGCGGGTACGAGCAGTACTTC.

As regards this clone: A much larger clone differs by one base, so this may be a read error. This chain joins TRBV4-1 and TRBJ2-5; the D is unclear. Looked up from germline, CDR1 is MGHRA and CDR2 is YSYEKL. The CDR3 runs 13 residues. V was cut by 1 base and J by 3 bases, with 6 bases left in between. As DNA, the CDR3 is TGCGCCAGCAGCCAAGGAATAGAAGAGACCCAGTACTTC. Its translation is CASSQGIEETQYF.

This clone appeared a few times. The V and J genes are TRBV2 and TRBJ1-1, with a weak D call TRBD1 (5 bases). The CDR3 runs 13 residues. The germline gives CDR1 SNHLY, CDR2 FYNNEI. Trimming cost V 6 bases and J 0 bases, with 8 bases left between them. In DNA, the CDR3 is TGTGCCAGCAGAGTACAGGTGAACACTGAAGCTTTCTTT. It is translated as CASRVQVNTEAFF.

The V call is TRBV28, the J call TRBJ2-5; TRBD2 matches 8 bases. J gave up 1 base and V 3 bases, and 4 bases lay outside the gene matches. Germline CDR1 MDHEN, CDR2 SYDVKM. The CDR3 sequence is 15 residues long. CDR3 sequence (DNA): TGTGCCAGCAGTTTCGGTAGCGGGGCCCAAGAGACCCAGTACTTC. Translating gives CASSFGSGAQETQYF. Complete variable domain (other parts from reference TRBV28 and TRBJ2-5): DVKVTQSSRYLVKRTGEKVFLECVQDMDHENMFWYRQDPGLGLRLIYFSYDVKMKEKGDIPEGYSVSREKKERFSLILESASTNQTSMYLCASSFGSGAQETQYFGPGTRLLVL.

This clone was counted many times. The identical CDR3 is also encoded by other nucleotide sequences in the sample. This chain connects TRBV19 to TRBJ1-1; D ambiguous. The CDR3 is 14 residues long. The V end was cut by 1 base, the J end by 1 base, with 7 bases between. Germline assignment: CDR1 LNHDA and CDR2 SQIVND (reference sequence). CDR3 DNA sequence: TGTGCCAGTAGTATAGGGGCAGCGAACACTGAAGCTTTCTTT. Encoded protein: CASSIGAANTEAFF. The full variable domain, its missing parts supplied by reference TRBV19 and TRBJ1-1, is DGGITQSPKYLFRKEGQNVTLSCEQNLNHDAMYWYRQDPGQGLRLIYYSQIVNDFQKGDIAEGYSVSREKKESFPLTVTSAQKNPTAFYLCASSIGAANTEAFFGQGTRLTVV.

In the case of this clone: Since a much larger clone is just one base distant, this may be a read error. The rearrangement links TRBV5-6 to TRBJ2-2, with TRBD1 identical over 9 bases. Germline loops: CDR1 SGHDT, CDR2 YYEEEE. The J segment lost 3 bases and the V segment lost 4 bases, leaving 4 bases of the junction unmatched. This CDR3 contains 15 residues. The CDR3 DNA is TGTGCCAGCAGCAGGGACAGGGCGGACACCGGGGAGCTGTTTTTT. Translating it yields CASSRDRADTGELFF.

Written as DNA, the CDR3 is TGTGCCAGCAGCTTCACCAGCCAGTCCTACGAGCAGTACTTC. This gives the protein CASSFTSQSYEQYF. The chain has TRBV7-9 and TRBJ2-7; D uncertain. The CDR3 runs to 14 residues. CDR1 and CDR2 from the germline V gene are SEHNR and FQNEAQ (reference sequence). Trimming pared 3 bases from V and 1 base from J, leaving 10 bases between.

The chain combines TRBV2 with TRBJ2-7; 11 bases line up with TRBD2. The CDR3 is made up of 15 amino acids. Trimming cost V 6 bases and J 7 bases; bases outside gene matches: 11. Germline loops: CDR1 SNHLY, CDR2 FYNNEI. CDR3 nucleotides: TGTGCCAGCAGGGGAACTAGCGGGAGAGTGGAAGAGCAGTACTTC. Translated: CASRGTSGRVEEQYF.

The chain has TRBV30 and TRBJ1-5; D might be TRBD1 (6 bases). The V gene lost 2 bases and the J gene lost 2 bases, with 16 bases spanning the gap. Germline V lookup: CDR1 GTSNPN, CDR2 SVGIG (reference sequence). The CDR3 contains 16 residues. In DNA, the CDR3 is TGTGCCTGGAGTCCCATCCCAGGGGTGTGCAATCAGCCCCAGCATTTT. Residues: CAWSPIPGVCNQPQHF. The full variable domain, with the rest looked up from reference TRBV30 and TRBJ1-5, is SQTIHQWPATLVQPVGSPLSLECTVEGTSNPNLYWYRQAAGRGLQLLFYSVGIGQISSEVPQNLSASRPQDRQFILSSKKLLLSDSGFYLCAWSPIPGVCNQPQHFGDGTRLSIL.

CDR3 amino acids: CASSLAAGGNQPQHF. For the CDR3, the DNA is TGTGCCAGCAGCTTAGCCGCAGGGGGCAATCAGCCCCAGCATTTT. The V call is TRBV7-2, the J call TRBJ1-5; D is perhaps TRBD1 (6 bases). Germline-derived CDR1 and CDR2 are SGHTA and FQGNSA. V gave up 0 bases and J gave up 2 bases, with 8 bases separating them. This CDR3 has 15 residues.

The chain has TRBV18 and TRBJ2-2, with 7 bases aligning to TRBD2. Germline V gene data show CDR1 as KGHSH and CDR2 as LQKENI. The V and J ends lost 4 bases and 1 base, in that order; junction bases with no gene match: 9. The CDR3 runs to 17 residues. Written as DNA, the CDR3 is TGTGCCAGCTCACTGGGGTTCGGGACTAAGAACACCGGGGAGCTGTTTTTT. This translates into CASSLGFGTKNTGELFF.